This T cell receptor (beta chain) was documented in a study of shared clonotypes between healthy human individuals. About the study: Per-donor plates numbered three CD4 naive, three CD4 memory, two CD8 naive and one CD8 memory.

The test was conducted at deep level. Measured with immunoSEQ multiplex PCR; TCRdb has only the in-frame clones, and not every one. The table lists around 2.1 million clones, under 95% of them singletons, with about 1.5% in the top ten. The naive CD8 fraction comprised CD45RO-negative cells positively selected for CCR7 and excluded terminally differentiated effector memory CD45RA+ cells. To note about this clone: Its antigen is unidentified. At the DNA level, this CDR3 is encoded by other sequences in the same sample as well.

General study results and limits: Apart from blood, nothing was sampled; tissue repertoires likely differ. Four donors showed sharing of approximately 4.7% of naive CD4 clonotypes.

The sequence was collected from a man aged 18-30 years in good health. Some clones in this sample may be carry-over from other donors' samples. Material for sequencing was naive CD8+ T cells from PBMCs.

The CDR3, as DNA: TGTGCCAGTAGTATTCGTGACAGTAATCAGCCCCAGCATTTT. Its translation: CASSIRDSNQPQHF. The V gene is TRBV19, the J gene TRBJ1-5; D possibly corresponds to TRBD1 (5 bases). There are 14 residues in the CDR3. Between the trimmed V and J ends, which lost 3 bases and 4 bases, there was a span of 10 bases. Germline-derived CDR1 and CDR2 are LNHDA and SQIVND (reference sequence).